These T cell receptor beta chains were read from a single sample in a study of T-cell reconstitution after alpha-beta-depleted transplantation in children. TCRdb re-called the PCR reads through MiXCR, storing one row per CDR3 protein. The table has about a million distinct CDR3 sequences, roughly 29% seen once. The source material was PBMCs, mostly from graft donor cells, sampled 360 days after TCRalphabeta/CD19-depleted stem cell transplant. These receptors were obtained from a boy in the first two years of life who had a stem cell transplant for SCID, so the T cells may come from the graft donor. Both conserved end residues are part of each CDR3. The D gene is left open where the match is weak. Rows may omit the clone size; those that give it use once, few, many or a size class.

>TRBV20-1|TRBD1|NA|TRBJ2-1
CRAPGTGVNEQFF
TGCAGAGCTCCCGGGACAGGGGTAAATGAGCAGTTCTTC
>TRBV4-2|TRBD2|NA|TRBJ2-3
CASSHLAGDEADTQYF
TGTGCCAGCAGCCACCTAGCGGGGGATGAGGCAGATACGCAGTATTTT
>TRBV11-2|NA|NA|TRBJ1-4
CASSLSSEKLFF
TGTGCCAGCAGCTTATCGAGTGAAAAACTGTTTTTT
>TRBV14|NA|NA|TRBJ1-5
CASSQERNQPQHF
TGTGCCAGCAGCCAAGAGAGGAATCAGCCCCAGCATTTT
>TRBV7-2|NA|few|TRBJ1-5
CASSLEGRLSNQPQHF
TGTGCCAGCAGCTTAGAGGGACGGCTTAGCAATCAGCCCCAGCATTTT
>TRBV5-1|NA|few|TRBJ2-2
CASSSTDTGELFF
TGCGCCAGCAGCTCCACGGACACCGGGGAGCTGTTTTTT
>TRBV29-1|NA|NA|TRBJ1-1
CSVRQGSTEAFF
TGCAGCGTTCGGCAGGGCAGCACTGAAGCTTTCTTT
>TRBV4-3|TRBD2|NA|TRBJ2-2
CASSQRLAGGRSGELFF
TGCGCCAGCAGCCAACGACTAGCGGGGGGGAGGTCCGGGGAGCTGTTTTTT
>TRBV5-1|NA|NA|TRBJ1-2
CASSAQGNGYTF
TGCGCCAGCAGCGCCCAGGGAAATGGCTACACCTTC
>TRBV9|TRBD1|few|TRBJ2-6
CASSVNRGKNSGANVLTF
TGTGCCAGCAGCGTAAACAGGGGGAAGAACTCTGGGGCCAACGTCCTGACTTTC
>TRBV12-3/TRBV12-4|TRBD2|NA|TRBJ2-5
CASSLPKVPSGGHWETQYF
TGTGCCAGCAGTTTGCCCAAGGTGCCAAGCGGGGGGCACTGGGAGACCCAGTACTTC
>TRBV28|NA|NA|TRBJ1-1
CASSLQTSREAFF
TGTGCCAGCAGTTTACAGACGTCCCGTGAAGCTTTCTTT
>TRBV20-1|TRBD1|few|TRBJ2-7
CSVGDRGGEQYF
TGCAGTGTGGGGGACAGGGGAGGCGAGCAGTACTTC
>TRBV5-6|NA|NA|TRBJ2-3
CASSLATVTDTQYF
TGTGCCAGCAGCTTGGCGACGGTTACAGATACGCAGTATTTT
>TRBV9|TRBD1|NA|TRBJ2-7
CASSPEPTGASLYEQYF
TGTGCCAGCAGCCCCGAGCCCACAGGGGCGTCTCTCTACGAGCAGTACTTC
>TRBV6-1|NA|NA|TRBJ2-6
CASSEGPRANVLTF
TGTGCCAGCAGTGAAGGCCCCCGGGCCAACGTCCTGACTTTC
>TRBV6-1|TRBD2|NA|TRBJ2-7
CASTPLAGGSYEQYF
TGTGCCAGCACCCCGCTAGCGGGGGGTTCCTACGAGCAGTACTTC
>TRBV13|TRBD1|few|TRBJ2-7
CASSFGTGGEGWEQYF
TGTGCCAGCAGCTTTGGGACAGGGGGCGAAGGATGGGAGCAGTACTTC
>TRBV28|NA|few|TRBJ2-1
CASSPYLDEQFF
TGTGCCAGCAGTCCCTATTTGGATGAGCAGTTCTTC
>TRBV29-1|NA|NA|TRBJ2-5
CSVRGRAGETQYF
TGCAGCGTGAGGGGCCGCGCGGGGGAGACCCAGTACTTC
>TRBV7-2|NA|few|TRBJ2-1
CASSFNINSYNEQFF
TGTGCCAGCAGCTTTAACATTAACTCCTACAATGAGCAGTTCTTC
>TRBV7-2|NA|few|TRBJ2-2
CASSFGAGTVEGGELFF
TGTGCCAGCAGCTTCGGAGCCGGGACGGTGGAGGGCGGGGAGCTGTTTTTT
>TRBV28|NA|NA|TRBJ2-3
CASSPTGGHGFTDTQYF
TGTGCCAGCAGTCCTACCGGGGGACACGGGTTCACAGATACGCAGTATTTT
>TRBV19|NA|NA|TRBJ2-1
CASSDTGVYPYNEQFF
TGTGCCAGTAGCGATACGGGGGTCTACCCCTACAATGAGCAGTTCTTC
>TRBV10-3|TRBD1|NA|TRBJ2-3
CAISEAQGKADTQYF
TGTGCCATCAGTGAGGCACAGGGGAAGGCAGATACGCAGTATTTT
>TRBV12-3/TRBV12-4|NA|once|TRBJ1-1
CASNWGDPGGTEAFF
TGTGCCAGCAACTGGGGTGACCCCGGGGGCACTGAAGCTTTCTTT
>TRBV3-1|TRBD1|NA|TRBJ2-1
CASSQDLATGVRNEQFF
TGTGCCAGCAGCCAAGACTTGGCGACAGGGGTTAGGAATGAGCAGTTCTTC
>TRBV7-9|NA|once|TRBJ1-2
CASSWAGAGYGYTF
TGTGCCAGCAGCTGGGCGGGGGCAGGCTATGGCTACACCTTC